This is a list of T cell receptor beta chains from one sample in a study of T cells after yellow fever vaccination. TCRdb ran MiXCR on the 5' RACE reads and lists one entry per CDR3 protein. Found here are a few hundred thousand distinct CDR3 sequences, roughly 4.3% of them singletons; the top ten hold roughly 24%. The sample in question was PBMCs, obtained 5 days after the yellow fever booster vaccination. The receptors stem from a man aged 18-30 years who received the YFV17D yellow fever vaccine. CDR3s include the opening cysteine and the closing phenylalanine or tryptophan. A D gene is named only where the DNA matches it firmly. The size field is filled for only some rows; it gives once, few, many or a size class.

d_call: NA; clone_size: few; j_call: TRBJ1-1; v_call: TRBV7-6; cdr3_aa: CASSLTGFTTEAFF; cdr3_nt: TGTGCCAGCAGCTTGACGGGTTTCACCACTGAAGCTTTCTTT
d_call: TRBD1; clone_size: NA; j_call: TRBJ2-1; v_call: TRBV3-1; cdr3_aa: CASSQAGQALANEQFF; cdr3_nt: TGTGCCAGCAGCCAAGCGGGACAGGCCCTTGCAAATGAGCAGTTCTTC
d_call: TRBD1; clone_size: many; j_call: TRBJ2-5; v_call: TRBV29-1; cdr3_aa: CSTWTGPMETQYF; cdr3_nt: TGCAGCACCTGGACAGGGCCCATGGAGACCCAGTACTTC
d_call: NA; clone_size: many; j_call: TRBJ1-1; v_call: TRBV20-1; cdr3_aa: CSASRDMNTEAFF; cdr3_nt: TGCAGTGCTAGCAGGGACATGAACACTGAAGCTTTCTTT
d_call: NA; clone_size: few; j_call: TRBJ1-6; v_call: TRBV6-5; cdr3_aa: CATTRGGNSPLHF; cdr3_nt: TGTGCCACCACCCGCGGGGGAAATTCACCCCTCCACTTT
d_call: NA; clone_size: NA; j_call: TRBJ1-2; v_call: TRBV27; cdr3_aa: CASSTSGLRPDYGYTF; cdr3_nt: NA
d_call: NA; clone_size: many; j_call: TRBJ1-6; v_call: TRBV11-2; cdr3_aa: CASSLSLEGYRPLHF; cdr3_nt: TGTGCCAGCAGCTTATCGTTGGAGGGTTATCGGCCCCTCCACTTT
d_call: TRBD2; clone_size: few; j_call: TRBJ2-1; v_call: TRBV28; cdr3_aa: CASSLGGGRLINEQFF; cdr3_nt: TGTGCCAGCAGCCTCGGGGGGGGGCGGTTAATCAATGAGCAGTTCTTC
d_call: NA; clone_size: many; j_call: TRBJ2-6; v_call: TRBV4-3; cdr3_aa: CASSQEGSSGANVLTF; cdr3_nt: TGCGCCAGCAGCCAAGAAGGGAGCTCTGGGGCCAACGTCCTGACTTTC
d_call: TRBD1; clone_size: many; j_call: TRBJ2-5; v_call: TRBV5-1; cdr3_aa: CASSFGTGGRETQYF; cdr3_nt: TGCGCCAGCAGCTTTGGGACAGGGGGGCGCGAGACCCAGTACTTC
d_call: NA; clone_size: many; j_call: TRBJ2-7; v_call: TRBV21-1; cdr3_aa: CASAGGQGVPYEQYF; cdr3_nt: TGTGCCAGCGCGGGCGGACAGGGGGTTCCCTACGAGCAGTACTTC
d_call: TRBD2; clone_size: few; j_call: TRBJ2-5; v_call: TRBV29-1; cdr3_aa: CSALSGGGGETQYF; cdr3_nt: TGCAGCGCCCTATCAGGTGGGGGAGGGGAGACCCAGTACTTC
d_call: NA; clone_size: many; j_call: TRBJ2-3; v_call: TRBV11-2; cdr3_aa: CASSSARGRGDTQYF; cdr3_nt: TGTGCCAGCAGCTCTGCTCGGGGGCGGGGAGATACGCAGTATTTT
d_call: NA; clone_size: few; j_call: TRBJ2-3; v_call: TRBV5-1; cdr3_aa: CASSQEVHTDTQYF; cdr3_nt: TGCGCCAGCAGTCAGGAGGTTCACACAGATACGCAGTATTTT
d_call: NA; clone_size: few; j_call: TRBJ1-1; v_call: TRBV12-3/TRBV12-4; cdr3_aa: CASSLPGVRNTEAFF; cdr3_nt: TGTGCCAGCAGTTTACCAGGGGTTCGGAACACTGAAGCTTTCTTT
d_call: NA; clone_size: NA; j_call: TRBJ1-2; v_call: TRBV18; cdr3_aa: CASSPAYGEYGYTF; cdr3_nt: TGTGCCAGCTCACCAGCATATGGGGAGTATGGCTACACCTTC